The sequence of this T cell receptor (beta chain) was determined in a study of shared clonotypes between healthy human individuals. Method: immunoSEQ multiplex PCR; TCRdb's copy keeps in-frame clones and lacks some. The sample has 600,000 to 800,000 clones, around 77% seen once; the top ten hold approximately 1.8%. Germline loops: CDR1 MDHEN, CDR2 SYDVKM. The length of the CDR3 is 14 residues. The V end was cut by 8 bases, the J end by 0 bases, with 8 bases between. The V call is TRBV28, the J call TRBJ2-6; D unresolved. Sample: memory CD4+ T cells sorted from blood. Subset noted: CD45RA-negative fraction. The sequence was obtained from a woman aged 25 to 45 in good health. Written as DNA, the CDR3 is TGTGCCAGCCTAACAGCCTCTGGGGCCAACGTCCTGACTTTC. Translating gives CASLTASGANVLTF.